Below, 2 T cell receptor beta chains from the same sample are listed, as sequenced in a study of blood T cell repertoires in COVID-19 (TCRdb year 2020). Library preparation was by the immunoSEQ multiplex PCR assay. In TCRdb, the immuneACCESS table is reduced to in-frame sequences with V and J assigned. These tables do not hold every clone; where another copy was compared, an unresolved V gene accounts for under half, and the others remain unexplained. Across this sample there are 200,000 to 250,000 clones, with 84% seen only once. Over 15% of the sample lies in the top ten. The sequenced sample consisted of peripheral blood. Receptors were obtained from a woman of 80 years or more with active or convalescent COVID-19.

The chain combines TRBV2 with TRBJ2-5, with D perhaps matching TRBD1 (5 bases). Per the germline V gene, CDR1 is SNHLY and CDR2 is FYNNEI. This CDR3 contains 14 residues. Trimming took 2 bases from V and 4 from J, leaving 11 bases between them. The DNA of the CDR3 is TGTGCCAGCAGTGAAAGAGGCAGGGCAGAGACCCAGTACTTC. Translation gives CASSERGRAETQYF.

V and J are TRBV7-3 and TRBJ2-1, with D possibly matching TRBD2 (6 bases). Deletions cut 3 bases from V and 6 bases from J, with 15 bases between. This CDR3 contains 15 residues. The germline V gene has CDR1 SGHTA and CDR2 FQGTGA. In DNA, the CDR3 is TGTGCCAGCAGCTTTAGCGGTCTCACCCTCAATGAGCAGTTCTTC. Protein sequence: CASSFSGLTLNEQFF.